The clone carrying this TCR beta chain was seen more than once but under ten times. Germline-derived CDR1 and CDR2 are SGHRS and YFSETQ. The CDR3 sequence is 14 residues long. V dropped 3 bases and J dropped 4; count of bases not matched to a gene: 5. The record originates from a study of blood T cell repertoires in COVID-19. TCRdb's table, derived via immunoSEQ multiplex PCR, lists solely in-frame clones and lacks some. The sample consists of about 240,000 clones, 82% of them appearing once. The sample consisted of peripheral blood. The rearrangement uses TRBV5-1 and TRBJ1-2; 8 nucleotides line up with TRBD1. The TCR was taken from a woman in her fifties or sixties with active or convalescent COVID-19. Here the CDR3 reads CASSWGQVGYGYTF. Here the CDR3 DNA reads TGCGCCAGCAGCTGGGGACAGGTCGGCTATGGCTACACCTTC.